Many counts were recorded for the clone carrying this T cell receptor beta chain. This entry comes from a study of human T cells and chemical hapten exposure. About the study: Sensitization used 2% DPC on roughly 2 cm by roughly 2 cm upper inner arm skin. Patch tests applied 0.01% DPC to the upper back, read at 6 days.

Time point here: patch test 1, 2 weeks after DPC sensitization. Noted treatment: therapeutic diphenylcyclopropenone sensitization with weekly scalp DPC. A single record per CDR3 protein comes from TCRdb applying MiXCR to the RACE reads. Of about 81,000 distinct CDR3 sequences listed, 6% to 9% are singletons. The TCR comes from a woman under 40 with alopecia areata. Some clones in this sample may be carry-over from other donors' samples. Here the sequenced sample was whole blood, taken in connection with sensitization to the hapten diphenylcyclopropenone (DPC).

DNA of the CDR3: TGTGCCAGCAGTTACTCCCCTGTGATAGCGGGGACCTCCTACGAGCAGTACTTC. It is translated as CASSYSPVIAGTSYEQYF. The chain combines TRBV6-2 or TRBV6-3 with TRBJ2-7; 8 bases map to TRBD2. The CDR3 has 18 residues. Germline-derived CDR1 and CDR2 are MNHEY and SVGEGT. V shed 0 bases and J 0 bases; nucleotides not matched to a gene: 10.